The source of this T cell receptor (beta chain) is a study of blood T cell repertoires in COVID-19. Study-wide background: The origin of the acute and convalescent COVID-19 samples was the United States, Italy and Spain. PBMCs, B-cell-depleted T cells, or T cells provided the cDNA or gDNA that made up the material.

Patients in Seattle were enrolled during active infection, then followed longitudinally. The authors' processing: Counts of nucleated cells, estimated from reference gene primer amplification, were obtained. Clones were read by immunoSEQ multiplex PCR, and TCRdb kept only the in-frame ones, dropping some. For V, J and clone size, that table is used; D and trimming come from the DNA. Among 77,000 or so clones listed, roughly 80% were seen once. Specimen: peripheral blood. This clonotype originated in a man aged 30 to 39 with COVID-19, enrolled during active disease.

The CDR3 bases are TGTGCCTGCTCAAGACCCCTCAGGGGGCCTGGCTACACCTTC. Encoded protein: CACSRPLRGPGYTF. The chain is built from TRBV30 and TRBJ1-2; 8 positions agree with TRBD1. The J segment lost 7 bases and the V segment lost 6 bases, leaving 13 bases of the junction unmatched. The CDR3 runs 14 residues. The germline CDR1 and CDR2 sequences are GTSNPN and SVGIG (reference sequence).